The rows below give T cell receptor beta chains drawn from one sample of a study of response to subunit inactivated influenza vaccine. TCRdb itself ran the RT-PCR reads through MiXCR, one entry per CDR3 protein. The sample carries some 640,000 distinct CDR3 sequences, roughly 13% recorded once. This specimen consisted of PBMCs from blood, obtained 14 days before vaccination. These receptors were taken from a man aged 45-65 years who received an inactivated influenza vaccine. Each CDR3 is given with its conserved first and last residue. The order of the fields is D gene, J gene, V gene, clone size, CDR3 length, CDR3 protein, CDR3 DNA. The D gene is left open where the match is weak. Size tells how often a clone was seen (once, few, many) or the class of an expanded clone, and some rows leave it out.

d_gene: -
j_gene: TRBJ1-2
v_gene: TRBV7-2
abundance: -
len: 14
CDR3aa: CASSSRAELYGYTF
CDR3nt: TGTGCCAGCAGCTCCCGCGCTGAACTCTATGGCTACACCTTC

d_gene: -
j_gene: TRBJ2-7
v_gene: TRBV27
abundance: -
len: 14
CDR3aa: CASSLRSIGGEQYF
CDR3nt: TGTGCCAGCAGTCTTCGGTCAATTGGGGGAGAGCAGTACTTC

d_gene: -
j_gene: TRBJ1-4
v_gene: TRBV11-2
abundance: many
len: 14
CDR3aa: CASSPGFYGEKLFF
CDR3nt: TGTGCCAGCAGCCCCGGGTTCTATGGGGAAAAACTGTTTTTT

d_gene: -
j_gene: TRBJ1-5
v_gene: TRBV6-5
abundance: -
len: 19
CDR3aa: CASSYSIYAGQGNNQPQHF
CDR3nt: TGTGCCAGCAGTTACTCGATTTATGCGGGGCAGGGTAACAATCAGCCCCAGCATTTT

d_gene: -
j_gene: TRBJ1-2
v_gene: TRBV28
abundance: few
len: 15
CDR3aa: CASSLVHSVIYGYTF
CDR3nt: TGTGCCAGCAGTTTGGTACATAGCGTTATCTATGGCTACACCTTC

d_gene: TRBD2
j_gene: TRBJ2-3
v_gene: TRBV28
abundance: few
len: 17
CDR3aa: CASSLGLAGGNTDTQYF
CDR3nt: TGTGCCAGCAGTTTGGGACTAGCGGGAGGCAACACAGATACGCAGTATTTT

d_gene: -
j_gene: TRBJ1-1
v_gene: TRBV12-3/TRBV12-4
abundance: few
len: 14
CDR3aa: CASSHAIGNTEAFF
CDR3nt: TGTGCCAGCAGTCACGCAATAGGGAACACTGAAGCTTTCTTT

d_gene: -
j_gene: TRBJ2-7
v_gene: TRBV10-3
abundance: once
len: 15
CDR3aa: CAIQEEGDLRYEQYF
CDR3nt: TGTGCCATCCAAGAGGAAGGTGATCTTCGCTACGAGCAGTACTTC

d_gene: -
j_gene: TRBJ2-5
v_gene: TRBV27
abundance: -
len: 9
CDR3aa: CARRTPQHF
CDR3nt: TGTGCCAGGAGGACCCCTCAACACTTC

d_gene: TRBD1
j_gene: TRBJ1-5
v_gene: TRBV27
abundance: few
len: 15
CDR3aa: CASRDRGYSNQPQHF
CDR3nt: TGTGCCAGCAGGGACAGGGGATATAGCAATCAGCCCCAGCATTTT

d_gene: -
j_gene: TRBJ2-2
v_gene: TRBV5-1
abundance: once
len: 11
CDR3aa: CSSSNTGELFF
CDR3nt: TGCTCCAGCTCTAACACCGGGGAGCTGTTTTTT

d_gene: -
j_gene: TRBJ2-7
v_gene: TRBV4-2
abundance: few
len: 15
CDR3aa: CASSLGQPGTYEQYF
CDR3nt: TGTGCCAGCAGCCTCGGACAGCCAGGAACCTACGAGCAGTACTTC

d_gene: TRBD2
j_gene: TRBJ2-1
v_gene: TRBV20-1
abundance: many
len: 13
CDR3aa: CSQTSGAYNEQFF
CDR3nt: TGCAGTCAAACTAGCGGAGCCTACAATGAGCAGTTCTTC

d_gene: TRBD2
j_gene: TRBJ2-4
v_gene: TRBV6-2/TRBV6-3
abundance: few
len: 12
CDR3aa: CASSPGLVVQYF
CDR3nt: TGTGCCAGCAGTCCCGGACTAGTGGTTCAGTACTTC

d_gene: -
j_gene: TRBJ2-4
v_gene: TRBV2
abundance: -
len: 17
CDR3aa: CASTRLTGSQGKNIQYF
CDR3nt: TGTGCCAGCACCAGACTAACAGGGAGCCAAGGCAAAAACATTCAGTACTTC

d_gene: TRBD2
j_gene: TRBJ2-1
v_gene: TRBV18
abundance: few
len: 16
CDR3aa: CASSFIAGGQANEQFF
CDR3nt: TGTGCCAGCTCATTTATAGCGGGAGGCCAGGCGAATGAGCAGTTCTTC

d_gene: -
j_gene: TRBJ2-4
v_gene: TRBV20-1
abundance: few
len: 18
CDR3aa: CSADSWPTASVAKNIQYF
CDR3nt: TGCAGTGCTGACTCGTGGCCTACAGCATCGGTAGCCAAAAACATTCAGTACTTC

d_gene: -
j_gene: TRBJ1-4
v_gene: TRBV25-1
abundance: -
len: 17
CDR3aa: CASSGSSQGTTNEKLFF
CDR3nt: TGTGCCAGCAGTGGATCCTCCCAGGGAACAACTAATGAAAAACTGTTTTTT

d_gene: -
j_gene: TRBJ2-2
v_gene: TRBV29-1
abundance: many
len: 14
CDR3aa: CSVQKGHITGELFF
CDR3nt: TGCAGCGTCCAAAAGGGACACATCACCGGGGAGCTGTTTTTT